Presented here are 25 T cell receptor beta chains from one specimen sequenced in a study of blood T cell repertoires in COVID-19. The assay was immunoSEQ multiplex PCR, and TCRdb's table has in-frame clones only and misses some. The table has 250,000 to 350,000 clones, 80% to 85% seen once; the top ten hold 15% to 19%. What was sequenced was peripheral blood. All receptors come from a person aged 70 to 80 with COVID-19, enrolled during active disease.

This clone was seen more than once but under ten times. The CDR3 DNA reads TGTGCCAGTAGTATGAGGAGTCAGCCCCAGCATTTT. This translates into CASSMRSQPQHF. The rearrangement uses TRBV19 and TRBJ1-5; D is ambiguous. Germline CDR1 and CDR2: LNHDA and SQIVND (reference sequence). With 3 bases removed from V and 6 bases from J, the gap between germline ends came to 6 bases. The CDR3 has 12 residues.

The gene calls are TRBV5-4 and TRBJ2-7, with D perhaps TRBD2 (6 bases). There are 15 residues in the CDR3. Germline V lookup: CDR1 SGHNT, CDR2 YYREEE (reference sequence). V was trimmed by 2 bases and J by 4 bases, leaving 16 bases between them. The CDR3 region has the DNA TGTGCCAGCAGCTTACCGGGACGGGAGACATACGAGCAGTACTTC. Protein product: CASSLPGRETYEQYF.

The chain carries TRBV19 and TRBJ2-4; TRBD2 matches at 7 bases. V dropped 6 bases and J dropped 0; count of bases not matched to a gene: 5. The V gene's germline CDR1 is LNHDA and CDR2 SQIVND (reference sequence). The CDR3 is 15 residues long. CDR3 protein: CASSQAGLAKNIQYF. The CDR3 coding sequence is TGTGCCAGTAGCCAAGCGGGATTAGCCAAAAACATTCAGTACTTC. Full variable domain (remainder filled in from reference TRBV19 and TRBJ2-4): DGGITQSPKYLFRKEGQNVTLSCEQNLNHDAMYWYRQDPGQGLRLIYYSQIVNDFQKGDIAEGYSVSREKKESFPLTVTSAQKNPTAFYLCASSQAGLAKNIQYFGAGTRLSVL.

The chain recombines TRBV19 with TRBJ1-5; no clear D. Germline V CDR1 and CDR2: LNHDA, SQIVND (reference sequence). Between the trimmed V and J ends, which lost 2 bases and 3 bases, there was a span of 11 bases. CDR3 length equals 15 residues. The DNA of the CDR3 is TGTGCCAGTAGTATACTCGGGGTACACAATCAGCCCCAGCATTTT. Translating gives CASSILGVHNQPQHF.

This chain joins TRBV29-1 and TRBJ2-3, with 10 bases that match TRBD2. V lost 4 bases, J lost 0 bases, and 7 bases stayed unmatched. The germline V gene has CDR1 SQVTM and CDR2 ANQGSEA. The CDR3 contains 16 residues. In DNA, the CDR3 is TGCAGCGTTGTCTGGTGGACTAGCGGTAGCACAGATACGCAGTATTTT. This gives the protein CSVVWWTSGSTDTQYF.

V is TRBV29-1 and J is TRBJ1-4; no definite D call. V was cut by 6 bases and J by 7 bases, with 9 bases left in between. This CDR3 is 11 amino acids long. Germline assignment: CDR1 SQVTM and CDR2 ANQGSEA. CDR3 bases: TGCAGCGTACGGTTTCGTGAAAAACTGTTTTTT. Translating it yields CSVRFREKLFF.

The gene calls are TRBV5-4 and TRBJ2-2; 13 bases are shared with TRBD2. V lost 3 bases to trimming and J lost 4 bases; unmatched junction nucleotides: 15. The CDR3 is 20 residues long. The germline V gene has CDR1 SGHNT and CDR2 YYREEE (reference sequence). CDR3 nucleotide sequence: TGTGCCAGCAGCTCCCCCGGACTAGCGGGGGTCAAAGCGGGCACCGGGGAGCTGTTTTTT. Translating it yields CASSSPGLAGVKAGTGELFF.

This clone has only a few counts. V gene TRBV7-2 combines with J gene TRBJ2-3; D is unresolved. Germline loops: CDR1 SGHTA, CDR2 FQGNSA. CDR3 length: 12 amino acids. V was pared by 5 bases and J by 2 bases, with 5 bases between. The CDR3 loop is CASSTYTDTQYF. DNA of the CDR3: TGTGCCAGCAGCACCTACACAGATACGCAGTATTTT.

The chain links TRBV19 to TRBJ1-5; D is undetermined. V was clipped by 6 bases and J by 0 bases, with 15 bases between them. CDR1 is LNHDA and CDR2 is SQIVND in the germline V gene (reference sequence). The CDR3 has 16 residues. The CDR3 sequence: CASSPIGSSSNQPQHF. The CDR3 coding sequence is TGTGCCAGTAGCCCTATCGGATCTAGTAGCAATCAGCCCCAGCATTTT.

The chain combines TRBV19 with TRBJ2-7; 7 bases are a match to TRBD2. In germline, CDR1 is LNHDA, CDR2 SQIVND (reference sequence). The CDR3 has 13 amino acids. J gave up 4 bases and V 4 bases, and 4 bases lay outside the gene matches. The CDR3 nucleotides read TGTGCCAGTAGTAGCGGGAGCGTGTACGAGCAGTACTTC. Amino acid sequence: CASSSGSVYEQYF.

With regard to this clone: The limits of the CDR3 on the DNA are not certain, so only TCRdb's listed CDR3 is given. This chain uses TRBV29-1 with TRBJ2-3; the listed D gene, TRBD2, was not tested against the DNA. CDR1 SQVTM and CDR2 ANQGSEA come from the germline V gene. The CDR3 spans 11 amino acids, including both terminal residues. CDR3 amino acids: CSVEDWASGSW.

As regards this clone: The same CDR3 is also encoded by other DNA sequences in this sample. This sequence joins TRBV6-9 and TRBJ1-5; no clear D gene. CDR1 and CDR2 (germline): MNHGY, SVAAGI. V lost 2 bases and J lost 0, with 8 bases in between. The CDR3 sequence is 15 residues long. The CDR3 region is CASSYRDNSNQPQHF. CDR3 nucleotide sequence: TGTGCCAGCAGTTATCGGGATAATAGCAATCAGCCCCAGCATTTT.

The gene calls are TRBV2 and TRBJ1-5; the D gene is possibly TRBD1 (6 bases). The V and J ends lost 6 bases and 7 bases respectively, with 19 bases between them. CDR3 length: 15 residues. Germline CDR1 reads SNHLY; CDR2 reads FYNNEI. CDR3 residues: CASSADRDKRQPQHF. Here the CDR3 DNA reads TGTGCCAGCAGCGCCGATAGGGACAAAAGGCAGCCCCAGCATTTT.

This chain joins TRBV7-2 and TRBJ2-1, with D unclear. V lost 5 bases and J lost 10, with 12 bases in between. The CDR3 has 12 residues. Per the germline V gene, CDR1 is SGHTA and CDR2 is FQGNSA. The CDR3 loop is CASSPLSYEQFF. DNA for the CDR3: TGTGCCAGCAGCCCCCTATCGTACGAGCAGTTCTTC.

This chain uses TRBV21-1 with TRBJ1-5. TRBV21-1 is noted as a pseudogene. The CDR3 spans 16 residues. Written as DNA, the CDR3 is TGTGCCAGCAGCAAAGTTGTAGGAGGGGACAATCAGCCCCAGCATTTT. It codes for CASSKVVGGDNQPQHF.

V gene TRBV4-1 combines with J gene TRBJ2-7; TRBD1 agrees at 8 bases. The junction had 6 bases not matched to a gene; V was cut back by 4 bases and J by 4 bases. CDR3 length: 14 residues. In germline, CDR1 is MGHRA, CDR2 YSYEKL. The CDR3 loop is CASSLGQGMYEQYF. In DNA, the CDR3 is TGCGCCAGCAGCCTAGGACAGGGCATGTACGAGCAGTACTTC.

The chain's CDR3 is CASSEQAFSGNTIYF. In nucleotides, the CDR3 is TGCGCCAGCAGCGAGCAGGCATTCTCTGGAAACACCATATATTTT. The V call is TRBV5-1, the J call TRBJ1-3; D not certain. Trimming removed 4 bases at V and 0 bases at J, with 11 bases between. CDR1 and CDR2 (germline): SGHRS, YFSETQ. CDR3 length: 15 amino acids.

The chain carries TRBV7-3 and TRBJ2-1, with a weak D call TRBD2 (5 bases). Germline assignment: CDR1 SGHTA and CDR2 FQGTGA. CDR3 length: 15 residues. The V gene lost 5 bases and the J gene lost 2 bases, with 13 bases spanning the gap. DNA for the CDR3: TGTGCCAGCAGCCCTTCCCCCGGGACCTACAATGAGCAGTTCTTC. Translating gives CASSPSPGTYNEQFF.

The chain combines TRBV4-3 with TRBJ1-2, with D perhaps matching TRBD1 (5 bases). This CDR3 contains 14 residues. V shed 0 bases and J shed 5 bases, with 10 bases lying between them. CDR1 is LGHNA and CDR2 is YSLEER in the germline V gene. CDR3 DNA sequence: TGCGCCAGCAGCCAAGAGGGGGGAGGTTATGGCTACACCTTC. This sequence encodes CASSQEGGGYGYTF.

The chain recombines TRBV5-6 with TRBJ1-5; D unclear. The CDR3 has 15 residues. Trimming stripped 0 bases from V and 0 bases from J, with 7 bases between. Per the germline V gene, CDR1 is SGHDT and CDR2 is YYEEEE. The CDR3 DNA is TGTGCCAGCAGCTTGGCCGGACTTAGCAATCAGCCCCAGCATTTT. Translation gives CASSLAGLSNQPQHF.

The genes are TRBV6-5 and TRBJ2-2; TRBD1 is a possible D gene (7 bases). V was clipped by 7 bases and J by 8 bases, with 17 bases between them. This CDR3 has 14 residues. The germline V gene encodes CDR1 MNHEY and CDR2 SVGAGI. The CDR3 DNA sequence: TGTGCCAGCAATCTCGGACAGGCGGGAGGGGAGCTGTTTTTT. The encoded protein is CASNLGQAGGELFF.

This clone has only one observation. The rearrangement links TRBV29-1 to TRBJ2-5, with D possibly TRBD2 on 6 matching bases. The CDR3 extends over 12 amino acids. Germline V gene sequence: CDR1 SQVTM, CDR2 ANQGSEA. Trimming took off 7 bases at V and 1 base at J, with 10 bases between the two ends. Here the CDR3 reads CSAVGGQETQYF. CDR3 in DNA: TGCAGCGCCGTGGGGGGCCAAGAGACCCAGTACTTC.

As to this clone: Other DNA sequences in the sample encode the same CDR3. The CDR3: CASSLVGENTEAFF. The CDR3 DNA reads TGTGCCAGCAGCTTAGTAGGGGAGAACACTGAAGCTTTCTTT. V and J are TRBV11-2 and TRBJ1-1; tentatively, D is TRBD1 (5 bases). Trimming cost V 1 base and J 1 base, with 7 bases left between them. Germline assignment: CDR1 SGHAT and CDR2 FQNNGV. The CDR3 loop spans 14 amino acids.

J is TRBJ2-1 and V is TRBV19; 8 nucleotides match TRBD2. The CDR3 is made up of 17 amino acids. Germline lookup yields CDR1 LNHDA and CDR2 SQIVND (reference sequence). V lost 1 base to trimming and J lost 1 base; unmatched junction nucleotides: 6. The DNA for the CDR3 is TGTGCCAGTAGTATAGTCGGGGGGGGCGGTTCCTACAATGAGCAGTTCTTC. Its translation: CASSIVGGGGSYNEQFF.

The chain is built from TRBV7-2 and TRBJ1-3; TRBD1 agrees at 10 bases. CDR3 length equals 14 residues. CDR1 is SGHTA and CDR2 is FQGNSA in the germline V gene. The junction had 0 bases not matched to a gene; V was cut back by 5 bases and J by 2 bases. CDR3 bases: TGTGCCAGCAGCGGGACAGGGGCTGGAAACACCATATATTTT. It translates to CASSGTGAGNTIYF.